This T cell receptor (beta chain) was observed in a study of radiotherapy plus CTLA-4 blockade in lung cancer. The repertoire was sequenced with immunoSEQ multiplex PCR; TCRdb's copy has only in-frame clones and lacks some. The sample gives tens of thousands of clones, around nine tenths of which show up once; about 0.95% is in the top ten. Per the germline V gene, CDR1 is MNHNS and CDR2 is SASEGT. V was shortened by 5 bases and J by 3 bases, with 16 bases between the two germline ends. This CDR3 comprises 15 residues. The chain uses TRBV6-1 and TRBJ2-5; a weak D match, TRBD1 (5 bases). The clonotype comes from a human donor with non-small cell lung cancer who had stable disease on radiotherapy plus ipilimumab. Specimen: peripheral blood, collected from a patient treated with radiotherapy plus ipilimumab. This chain's CDR3 is CASSRSAGKEETQYF. For the CDR3, the DNA is TGTGCCAGCAGTCGGTCGGCAGGGAAGGAAGAGACCCAGTACTTC.